This is a list of T cell receptor beta chains from one sample in a study of early T cells in non-severe SARS-CoV-2 infection. From the 5' RACE reads, TCRdb called clonotypes with MiXCR, one entry per CDR3 protein. The table has over 55,000 distinct CDR3 sequences, roughly a tenth seen once. The sample was whole blood. All receptors come from an adult who was a healthcare worker with PCR-confirmed SARS-CoV-2 infection or an uninfected control (not recorded which). CDR3s include the opening cysteine and the closing phenylalanine or tryptophan. Each record gives: V gene, D gene, J gene, clone size, CDR3 DNA, CDR3 protein. D genes are given only for firm matches. Clone size is stated in some rows and not others, as once, few, many or a class when expanded.

>TRBV18|.|TRBJ2-3|.
TGTGCCAGCTCGAATGGTCGCGCAGATACGCAGTATTTT
CASSNGRADTQYF
>TRBV11-2|.|TRBJ1-2|few
TGTGCCAGCAGCTTAAATCAGGGTAGGCAGGAGTATGGCTACACCTTC
CASSLNQGRQEYGYTF
>TRBV5-1|TRBD1|TRBJ1-1|.
TGCGCCACTCAACAGGGGGTGGACACTGAAGCTTTCTTT
CATQQGVDTEAFF
>TRBV7-6|.|TRBJ2-3|few
TGTGCCAGCAGCCTTACTAAGGATACGCAGTATTTT
CASSLTKDTQYF
>TRBV28|.|TRBJ2-1|.
TGTGCCAGCAGTTTACGAAGGGCTACATTTCTGTTCTTC
CASSLRRATFLFF
>TRBV20-1|.|TRBJ2-1|few
TGCAGTGCTAGAGAAATAGACAATGAGCAGTTCTTC
CSAREIDNEQFF
>TRBV6-5|.|TRBJ2-1|many
TGTGCCAGCAGGAACTACAATGAGCAGTTCTTC
CASRNYNEQFF
>TRBV27|.|TRBJ2-3|.
TGTGCCAGCAGTTCCTACGCCACAGATACGCAGTATTTT
CASSSYATDTQYF
>TRBV29-1|.|TRBJ2-3|.
TGCAGCACGACCGGGCCCCAGGGCGATACGCAGTATTTT
CSTTGPQGDTQYF
>TRBV25-1|.|TRBJ2-4|many
TGTGCCAGCAGTGAATACGACAGTAACATTCAGTACTTC
CASSEYDSNIQYF
>TRBV7-2|TRBD1|TRBJ2-5|.
TGTGCCAGCAGCGAGTCCCCAAACAGGGGACAAGAGACCCAGTACTTC
CASSESPNRGQETQYF
>TRBV6-5|.|TRBJ2-1|few
TGTGCCAGCAGTCCCCGAATCGCAGGGCATGAGCAGTTCTTC
CASSPRIAGHEQFF
>TRBV29-1|TRBD1|TRBJ1-3|.
TGCGCGGGACAGATCTCTGGAAACACCATATATTTT
CAGQISGNTIYF
>TRBV9|.|TRBJ2-1|many
TGTGCCAGCAGCGCTCCGCGTATGAGGGTGAGTGTGAATGAGCAGTTCTTC
CASSAPRMRVSVNEQFF
>TRBV20-1|TRBD2|TRBJ2-5|.
TGCAGTGCCGGACTAGCGGGACGGGTAGAGACCCAGTACTTC
CSAGLAGRVETQYF
>TRBV20-1|.|TRBJ1-1|.
TGCAGTGCTAGAGATGTGGCTGAAGCTTTCTTT
CSARDVAEAFF
>TRBV5-5|TRBD1|TRBJ2-1|.
TGTGCCAGCAGCGTCCCGCTATCCCGGGGACAGACCTCCTACAATGAGCAGTTCTTC
CASSVPLSRGQTSYNEQFF
>TRBV3-1|.|TRBJ2-1|few
TGTGCCAGCAGGAAGGGGGGGGCCATTCTCCTCAATGAGCAGTTCTTC
CASRKGGAILLNEQFF
>TRBV29-1|.|TRBJ2-2|few
TGCAGCATAGTGGGGGGAAACACCGGGGAGCTGTTTTTT
CSIVGGNTGELFF
>TRBV2|.|TRBJ2-5|many
TGTGCCAGCAGTGAAGTAGGTTCCATAGGCCAAGAGACCCAGTACTTC
CASSEVGSIGQETQYF
>TRBV6-1|.|TRBJ1-3|.
TGTGCCAGCACACCAGGGGTCGGAAACACCATATATTTT
CASTPGVGNTIYF
>TRBV6-6|TRBD1|TRBJ2-2|many
TGTGCCAGCAGCCGGACAGGGGGCCGGGAGCTGTTTTTT
CASSRTGGRELFF
>TRBV18|.|TRBJ2-4|few
TGTGCCAGCTCACCATTCACAGGGCTAGCCAAAAACATTCAGTACTTC
CASSPFTGLAKNIQYF
>TRBV6-1|TRBD1|TRBJ1-1|.
TGTGCCAGCAGGTACACCGGGACAGCCCACACTGAAGCTTTCTTT
CASRYTGTAHTEAFF
>TRBV24-1|TRBD1|TRBJ2-2|.
TGTGCCACCCGGGGGGGACAGGGGGCCACCGGGGAGCTGTTTTTT
CATRGGQGATGELFF
>TRBV12-3/TRBV12-4|.|TRBJ1-2|few
TGTGCCAGCAGTTTAAGGCAGCGTGATGGCTACACCTTC
CASSLRQRDGYTF
>TRBV12-3/TRBV12-4|TRBD2|TRBJ2-5|.
TGTGCCAGCAGTTTCGGCGGGGGGGCTCGAGAGACCCAGTACTTC
CASSFGGGARETQYF